Listed here are 22 T cell receptor beta chains from one sample, sequenced in a study of T cell responses to AZD1222 COVID-19 vaccine. Measured with immunoSEQ multiplex PCR; TCRdb has only the in-frame clones, and not every one. The table shows roughly 150,000 clones, with 92% occurring only once. Material: peripheral blood, obtained 28 days after the second AZD1222 dose. All receptors derive from an adult who received the AZD1222 COVID-19 vaccine.

This rearrangement joins TRBV30 to TRBJ2-1; D not certain. Deletions cut 2 bases from V and 5 bases from J, with 19 bases between. CDR1 and CDR2 from the germline V gene are GTSNPN and SVGIG (reference sequence). The CDR3 is 16 amino acids. The CDR3 is CAWSPLGRSRNNEQFF. The CDR3 DNA follows: TGTGCCTGGAGTCCCCTCGGACGCAGCAGGAACAATGAGCAGTTCTTC.

V gene TRBV9 combines with J gene TRBJ2-1; 15 bases fit TRBD2. Trimming took 0 bases from V and 7 from J; bases not matched to a gene: 11. CDR3 length: 19 amino acids. From germline, CDR1 is SGDLS and CDR2 YYNGEE. CDR3 sequence (DNA): TGTGCCAGCAGCGTAGCTGGACTAGCGGGAGGGTTACCCAGAAATGAGCAGTTCTTC. This encodes CASSVAGLAGGLPRNEQFF.

The chain uses TRBV27 and TRBJ2-6; D gene uncertain. Deletions cut 8 bases from V and 0 bases from J, with 14 bases between. Germline V gives CDR1 MNHEY, CDR2 SMNVEV (reference sequence). This CDR3 has 16 residues. The CDR3 reads CASGLYGRSGANVLTF. Written as DNA, the CDR3 is TGTGCCAGCGGGTTATACGGTCGCTCTGGGGCCAACGTCCTGACTTTC.

The chain links TRBV29-1 to TRBJ1-4; a weak D match, TRBD1 (5 bases). Germline CDR1 and CDR2: SQVTM and ANQGSEA. The CDR3 has 13 amino acids. The V and J ends lost 5 bases and 3 bases respectively, with 10 bases between them. This CDR3 reads CSVRQTPNEKLFF. DNA for the CDR3: TGCAGCGTTCGACAGACTCCTAATGAAAAACTGTTTTTT.

Only one count was recorded for this clone. The V and J genes are TRBV4-2 and TRBJ2-7; TRBD2 might be the D (5 bases). The CDR3 length is 14 residues. Germline lookup yields CDR1 LGHNA and CDR2 YNFKEQ. Trimming removed 4 bases at V and 0 bases at J, with 10 bases between. This CDR3 is CASSLIASSYEQYF. CDR3 in DNA: TGTGCCAGCAGCCTTATAGCGTCCTCCTACGAGCAGTACTTC.

V and J are TRBV3-1 (or the pseudogene TRBV3-2) and TRBJ2-3; 11 nucleotides line up with TRBD2. V shed 3 bases, J shed 2 bases, and the junction held 1 base outside the gene matches. The length of the CDR3 is 15 residues. The V gene's germline CDR1 is LGHDT and CDR2 YNNKEL (reference sequence). The DNA of the CDR3 is TGTGCCAGCAGCCAGGGACTAGCGGTCACAGATACGCAGTATTTT. Its translation: CASSQGLAVTDTQYF.

V and J are TRBV5-4 and TRBJ2-7; perhaps TRBD1 as D (6 bases). Germline CDR1 and CDR2: SGHNT and YYREEE (reference sequence). The CDR3 has 16 amino acids. Trimming took off 0 bases at V and 2 bases at J, with 15 bases between the two ends. As DNA, the CDR3 is TGTGCCAGCAGCTTGGGAAGCAGGACAGCAACCTACGAGCAGTACTTC. Amino acids: CASSLGSRTATYEQYF.

This chain connects TRBV7-9 to TRBJ1-5; 12 nucleotides line up with TRBD1. With V trimmed by 1 base and J by 9 bases, 10 bases remained unmatched. CDR1 is SEHNR and CDR2 is FQNEAQ in the germline V gene (reference sequence). This CDR3 has 17 amino acids. The CDR3 DNA reads as TGTGCCAGCAGCTTAGGCGGGACAGGGGGCGCCGGACGGCCCCAGCATTTT. It is translated as CASSLGGTGGAGRPQHF. Variable domain in full (rest from reference TRBV7-9 and TRBJ1-5): DTGVSQNPRHKITKRGQNVTFRCDPISEHNRLYWYRQTLGQGPEFLTYFQNEAQLEKSRLLSDRFSAERPKGSFSTLEIQRTEQGDSAMYLCASSLGGTGGAGRPQHFGDGTRLSIL.

The V and J genes are TRBV4-3 and TRBJ1-2; 10 bases fit TRBD1. This CDR3 spans 16 amino acids. CDR1 and CDR2 (germline): LGHNA, YSLEER. The trim removed 4 bases at V and 5 bases at J, leaving 10 bases unmatched. The CDR3: CASSRTAGQGVYGYTF. The CDR3 DNA sequence: TGCGCCAGCAGCCGCACTGCCGGACAGGGGGTTTATGGCTACACCTTC.

The V and J genes are TRBV27 and TRBJ2-7; 9 nucleotides agree with TRBD1. The CDR3 is made up of 12 amino acids. The trim removed 11 bases at V and 2 bases at J, leaving 4 bases unmatched. The germline V gene encodes CDR1 MNHEY and CDR2 SMNVEV (reference sequence). This chain's CDR3 is CAGRDRAYEQYF. The CDR3 DNA sequence: TGTGCCGGAAGGGACAGGGCCTACGAGCAGTACTTC.

This chain uses TRBV19 with TRBJ2-1, with TRBD2 matching over 11 bases. The ends lost 6 bases at V and 8 bases at J; junction bases unmatched: 9. Per the germline V gene, CDR1 is LNHDA and CDR2 is SQIVND (reference sequence). The CDR3 extends over 15 amino acids. This CDR3 is CASRARTSGSDEQFF. The CDR3 DNA reads TGTGCCAGTAGGGCGAGGACTAGCGGGTCCGATGAGCAGTTCTTC.

A single count supports this clone. Written as DNA, the CDR3 is TGTGCCAGCAGCCAATCTACGGGGGCGCGAGAAAAACTGTTTTTT. Translation gives CASSQSTGAREKLFF. The chain uses TRBV6-5 and TRBJ1-4, with a possible D match to TRBD1 (6 bases). Germline CDR1 and CDR2: MNHEY and SVGAGI. The CDR3 loop spans 15 amino acids. The ends were cut back, 6 bases at V and 8 bases at J, with 19 bases in the middle.

The rearrangement joins TRBV4-3 to TRBJ1-6; D perhaps matches TRBD1 (6 bases). Germline V gives CDR1 LGHNA, CDR2 YSLEER. V dropped 5 bases and J dropped 4 bases, with 9 bases sitting between them. The CDR3 runs 14 residues. The CDR3 here is CASSSGAYNSPLHF. CDR3 DNA: TGCGCCAGCAGCTCAGGGGCGTATAATTCACCCCTCCACTTT.

This clone has only one observation. The chain has TRBV4-2 and TRBJ2-3, with 9 nucleotides matching TRBD2. Germline V gives CDR1 LGHNA, CDR2 YNFKEQ. This CDR3 is 16 amino acids long. The V segment lost 2 bases and the J segment 1 base; nucleotides outside the gene matches: 4. CDR3 amino acids: CASSQLLAGGTDTQYF. CDR3 bases: TGTGCCAGCAGCCAACTATTAGCGGGAGGCACAGATACGCAGTATTTT.

The chain employs TRBV6-6 and TRBJ1-5, with TRBD1 as a possible D gene (5 bases). Germline V CDR1 and CDR2: MNHNY, SVGAGI (reference sequence). V shed 0 bases and J shed 7 bases, with 7 bases lying between them. The CDR3 has 13 amino acids. CDR3 coding DNA: TGTGCCAGCAGTTACTCGGAGGGGCAGCCCCAGCATTTT. This encodes CASSYSEGQPQHF.

J is TRBJ1-5 and V is TRBV5-8; the D gene is possibly TRBD1 (6 bases). V lost 6 bases and J 2 bases, leaving 12 bases between the germline ends. This CDR3 spans 14 amino acids. CDR1 and CDR2 (germline): SGHTS, YDEGEE. CDR3 protein: CASNQEGGNQPQHF. In DNA form, the CDR3 reads TGTGCCAGCAATCAGGAGGGGGGCAATCAGCCCCAGCATTTT.

Concerning this clone itself: Other DNA variants within this sample encode the same CDR3. The chain has TRBV5-1 and TRBJ2-3, with D unclear. The CDR3 has 14 amino acids. The V end lost 1 base, the J end lost 0 bases, and 6 bases lay between the germline ends. The V gene's germline CDR1 is SGHRS and CDR2 YFSETQ. CDR3 residues: CASSLSGSTDTQYF. The CDR3 nucleotides read TGCGCCAGCAGCTTGTCAGGCAGCACAGATACGCAGTATTTT. Looking up the rest from reference TRBV5-1 and TRBJ2-3 gives the full variable domain: KAGVTQTPRYLIKTRGQQVTLSCSPISGHRSVSWYQQTPGQGLQFLFEYFSETQRNKGNFPGRFSGRQFSNSRSEMNVSTLELGDSALYLCASSLSGSTDTQYFGPGTRLTVL.

This chain links TRBV7-9 with TRBJ1-2, with D possibly being TRBD1 (5 bases). CDR3 length equals 15 residues. V was shortened by 5 bases and J by 4 bases, with 17 bases between the two germline ends. Germline V gene sequence: CDR1 SEHNR, CDR2 FQNEAQ (reference sequence). CDR3 in amino acids: CASSGEVGEGYGYTF. CDR3 nucleotides: TGTGCCAGCAGCGGAGAGGTGGGGGAGGGCTATGGCTACACCTTC.

The CDR3 loop reads CATSEAGSHYEQYF. For the CDR3, the DNA is TGTGCCACCAGTGAAGCCGGGAGTCATTACGAGCAGTACTTC. The V and J genes are TRBV24-1 and TRBJ2-7; possibly TRBD2 for D (6 bases). Deletions cut 4 bases from V and 4 bases from J, with 13 bases between. Germline-derived CDR1 and CDR2 are KGHDR and SFDVKD. This CDR3 is built from 14 residues.

The chain carries TRBV5-1 and TRBJ2-1; 8 nucleotides line up with TRBD1. Losses at the gene ends were 3 bases for V and 1 base for J; bases not matched to a gene: 12. Germline values: CDR1 SGHRS, CDR2 YFSETQ. There are 18 residues in the CDR3. The CDR3: CASSYPSDRAASYNEQFF. The CDR3 DNA reads TGCGCCAGCAGCTACCCCTCGGACAGGGCCGCTTCCTACAATGAGCAGTTCTTC.

The chain links TRBV7-2 to TRBJ1-2; D remains unclear. This CDR3 is built from 16 residues. CDR1 and CDR2 from the germline V gene are SGHTA and FQGNSA. V was trimmed by 3 bases and J by 3 bases, leaving 17 bases between them. This chain's CDR3 is CASSFDVDWRHYGYTF. The CDR3 DNA sequence: TGTGCCAGCAGCTTCGACGTTGACTGGAGGCACTATGGCTACACCTTC. The whole variable domain, filled in from reference TRBV7-2 and TRBJ1-2, reads GAGVSQSPSNKVTEKGKDVELRCDPISGHTALYWYRQSLGQGLEFLIYFQGNSAPDKSGLPSDRFSAERTGGSVSTLTIQRTQQEDSAVYLCASSFDVDWRHYGYTFGSGTRLTVV.

This chain uses TRBV5-1 with TRBJ2-1; a possible D gene is TRBD2 (6 bases). CDR1 SGHRS and CDR2 YFSETQ come from the germline V gene. Trimming cost V 2 bases and J 4 bases, with 10 bases left between them. CDR3 length equals 14 residues. CDR3 nucleotides: TGCGCCAGCAGCTTCACGGGAGTTTACAATGAGCAGTTCTTC. Its translation is CASSFTGVYNEQFF.